The 21 T cell receptor beta chains given below trace back to one sample, sequenced in a study of cytomegalovirus exposure and HLA in healthy donors. PCR involved 60 Vbeta and 13 Jbeta primers. Assay: immunoSEQ multiplex PCR; the TCRdb copy retains only in-frame clones and omits some. The table records around 140,000 clones, 75% to 85% of them present only once. Sequenced: PBMCs. These receptors were obtained from a woman under 30 in good health and CMV-seropositive.

The V gene is TRBV5-6, the J gene TRBJ1-4; TRBD1 matches 8 bases. From germline, CDR1 is SGHDT and CDR2 YYEEEE. V was clipped by 6 bases and J by 6 bases; unmatched bases: 7. CDR3 length: 14 amino acids. This CDR3 is CASTTGGSDEKLFF. The CDR3 coding sequence is TGTGCCAGCACCACAGGGGGGTCGGATGAAAAACTGTTTTTT.

This clone was detected only a few times. The chain is built from TRBV30 and TRBJ1-2; the D is unclear. This CDR3 has 16 amino acids. The germline V gene has CDR1 GTSNPN and CDR2 SVGIG (reference sequence). With 0 bases removed from V and 4 bases from J, the gap between germline ends came to 18 bases. The chain's CDR3 is CAWSVSPPQEGYGYTF. The CDR3 region has the DNA TGTGCCTGGAGTGTATCGCCCCCCCAGGAGGGCTATGGCTACACCTTC.

This chain joins TRBV6-5 and TRBJ1-3; D is uncertain. The CDR3 runs 14 residues. V dropped 5 bases and J dropped 2 bases, with 10 bases sitting between them. CDR1 is MNHEY and CDR2 is SVGAGI in the germline V gene. CDR3 loop: CASSEWRPGNTIYF. The CDR3 DNA sequence: TGTGCCAGCAGTGAATGGCGGCCTGGAAACACCATATATTTT.

The chain recombines TRBV19 with TRBJ1-6; D is possibly TRBD1 (6 bases). Germline assignment: CDR1 LNHDA and CDR2 SQIVND (reference sequence). This CDR3 region has 17 residues. The V end lost 4 bases, the J end lost 0 bases, and 13 bases lay between the germline ends. CDR3 amino acids: CASSTSTGSSYNSPLHF. CDR3 nucleotides: TGTGCCAGTAGTACCTCGACAGGCAGCTCCTATAATTCACCCCTCCACTTT.

This chain connects TRBV28 to TRBJ1-5, with D perhaps matching TRBD1 (6 bases). There are 16 residues in the CDR3. Trimming shortened V by 6 bases and J by 5 bases, and 20 bases separated the two germline ends. From germline, CDR1 is MDHEN and CDR2 SYDVKM. The CDR3 spells CASRPNNRARHQPQHF. DNA of the CDR3: TGTGCCAGCAGACCTAACAACAGGGCGCGACATCAGCCCCAGCATTTT.

CDR3 region: CASSLAGLGRSPLHF. The CDR3 DNA follows: TGCGCCAGCAGCTTGGCAGGGCTTGGTAGGTCACCCCTCCACTTT. The chain carries TRBV5-1 and TRBJ1-6, with D perhaps TRBD1 (5 bases). The germline V and J ends were trimmed by 0 bases and 10 bases, with 14 bases remaining between them. Germline loops: CDR1 SGHRS, CDR2 YFSETQ. CDR3 length equals 15 residues. The entire variable domain, with the rest obtained from reference TRBV5-1 and TRBJ1-6, is as follows: KAGVTQTPRYLIKTRGQQVTLSCSPISGHRSVSWYQQTPGQGLQFLFEYFSETQRNKGNFPGRFSGRQFSNSRSEMNVSTLELGDSALYLCASSLAGLGRSPLHFGNGTRLTVT.

The rearrangement links TRBV11-2 to TRBJ2-1; a weak D match, TRBD2 (6 bases). The CDR3 consists of 14 residues. V dropped 1 base and J dropped 5 bases, with 9 bases sitting between them. Germline V gene lookup returns CDR1 SGHAT and CDR2 FQNNGV. This CDR3 reads CASSLGRGHNEQFF. CDR3 DNA sequence: TGTGCCAGCAGCTTAGGGAGGGGTCACAATGAGCAGTTCTTC.

This clone was recorded a few times. This chain links TRBV5-6 with TRBJ2-3, with a possible D match to TRBD1 (6 bases). Trimming pared 2 bases from V and 2 bases from J, leaving 9 bases between. Germline CDR1 and CDR2: SGHDT and YYEEEE. This CDR3 region has 14 residues. CDR3 coding DNA: TGTGCCAGCAGCTTCCAGGGGACCACAGATACGCAGTATTTT. Its protein is CASSFQGTTDTQYF.

The chain couples TRBV2 to TRBJ2-2; a possible D gene is TRBD1 (5 bases). Germline V gives CDR1 SNHLY, CDR2 FYNNEI. With 4 bases removed from V and 0 bases from J, the gap between germline ends came to 18 bases. This CDR3 has 18 residues. In DNA form, the CDR3 reads TGTGCCAGCAGTGGTGACACAGGTTATTTCGCGAACACCGGGGAGCTGTTTTTT. This gives the protein CASSGDTGYFANTGELFF.

The CDR3 sequence is CATGRGSNTGELFF. As DNA, the CDR3 is TGTGCCACCGGGCGGGGTTCGAACACCGGGGAGCTGTTTTTT. The chain links TRBV9 to TRBJ2-2, with D possibly TRBD2 on 6 matching bases. Trimming pared 9 bases from V and 0 bases from J, leaving 12 bases between. The CDR3 is 14 amino acids. The germline V gene encodes CDR1 SGDLS and CDR2 YYNGEE.

The chain employs TRBV2 and TRBJ1-4; 8 bases match TRBD1. CDR3 length equals 15 residues. The V gene's germline CDR1 is SNHLY and CDR2 FYNNEI. J lost 3 bases, V lost 6 bases, and 6 bases had no gene match. The CDR3 DNA sequence: TGTGCCAGCAGGGTCGGACAGGGTGCTAATGAAAAACTGTTTTTT. It translates to CASRVGQGANEKLFF.

DNA of the CDR3: TGCGCCAGCAGCCGGGACCGAACTCCAGGGGCCTACGAGCAGTACTTC. It is translated as CASSRDRTPGAYEQYF. The rearrangement joins TRBV4-1 to TRBJ2-7; D might be TRBD1 (6 bases). CDR1 is MGHRA, CDR2 YSYEKL, per germline. The CDR3 is 16 amino acids. Trimming took 4 bases from V and 2 from J, leaving 18 bases between them.

V usage is TRBV5-1 and J usage is TRBJ2-1; 7 nucleotides match TRBD1. Germline values: CDR1 SGHRS, CDR2 YFSETQ. CDR3 length: 16 amino acids. V gave up 4 bases and J gave up 6 bases; unmatched junction bases: 13. CDR3 in amino acids: CASSHGSGQVGNEQFF. The CDR3 bases are TGCGCCAGCAGCCACGGGTCCGGACAGGTAGGCAATGAGCAGTTCTTC.

V and J are TRBV11-2 and TRBJ2-7; D may be TRBD1 (5 bases). From germline, CDR1 is SGHAT and CDR2 FQNNGV. V lost 1 base, J lost 0 bases, and 7 bases lay in between. The CDR3 totals 14 residues. CDR3 sequence (DNA): TGTGCCAGCAGCTTAGCAGGGATCTCCTACGAGCAGTACTTC. It yields the protein CASSLAGISYEQYF.

To note about this clone: This specimen includes other DNA sequences encoding the same CDR3. The V and J genes are TRBV2 and TRBJ2-7, with 10 bases matching TRBD1. The ends lost 8 bases at V and 4 bases at J; junction bases unmatched: 11. The CDR3 spans 15 residues. Germline values: CDR1 SNHLY, CDR2 FYNNEI. This CDR3 reads CASQRQGATSYEQYF. CDR3 nucleotides: TGTGCCAGCCAGAGACAGGGGGCGACCTCTTACGAGCAGTACTTC.

This clone appeared a few times. The rearrangement joins TRBV6-1 to TRBJ1-1; D unclear. Deletions cut 5 bases from V and 6 bases from J, with 10 bases between. The length of the CDR3 is 12 residues. The germline gives CDR1 MNHNS, CDR2 SASEGT. CDR3 nucleotides: TGTGCCAGCAGTAGGTTGGGCGCTGAAGCTTTCTTT. Encoded protein: CASSRLGAEAFF.

This chain uses TRBV30 with TRBJ1-6; possibly TRBD1 for D (5 bases). The V gene's germline CDR1 is GTSNPN and CDR2 SVGIG (reference sequence). CDR3 length: 9 residues. The CDR3 sequence is CRGRSPLHF. Written as DNA, the CDR3 is TGTCGGGGGAGATCACCCCTCCACTTT. Drawing the rest from reference TRBV30 and TRBJ1-6, the complete variable domain is SQTIHQWPATLVQPVGSPLSLECTVEGTSNPNLYWYRQAAGRGLQLLFYSVGIGQISSEVPQNLSASRPQDRQFILSSKKLLLSDSGFYLCRGRSPLHFGNGTRLTVT.

J is TRBJ1-4 and V is TRBV5-1, with TRBD1 matching 12 bases. CDR3 size: 15 residues. V lost 4 bases to trimming and J lost 6 bases; unmatched junction nucleotides: 4. Germline CDR1 SGHRS, CDR2 YFSETQ. This chain's CDR3 is CASSGTGGWDEKLFF. The CDR3, as DNA: TGCGCCAGCAGCGGGACAGGGGGCTGGGATGAAAAACTGTTTTTT.

Only one count was recorded for this clone. The rearrangement uses TRBV2 and TRBJ2-7; TRBD1 matches 11 bases. With 6 bases clipped from V and 6 bases from J, the junction kept 7 bases outside the gene matches. Germline CDR1 SNHLY, CDR2 FYNNEI. The length of the CDR3 is 14 residues. CDR3 DNA sequence: TGTGCCAGCAGGAGGGGACAGGGGGAAGCCGAGCAGTACTTC. This translates into CASRRGQGEAEQYF.

The rearrangement links TRBV25-1 to TRBJ2-5, with 10 bases fitting TRBD1. The CDR3 loop spans 16 amino acids. Germline CDR1 MGHDK, CDR2 SYGVNS. Trimming took 4 bases from V and 3 from J; bases not matched to a gene: 8. CDR3 in DNA: TGTGCCAGCAGTGGAACCGGGACAGGGGAAAAAGAGACCCAGTACTTC. Translated, it gives CASSGTGTGEKETQYF.

Concerning this clone itself: Different DNA sequences within this sample yield the same CDR3. The chain carries TRBV6-6 and TRBJ2-5, with 13 nucleotides matching TRBD2. Trimming cost V 2 bases and J 5 bases; bases outside gene matches: 2. CDR1 MNHNY and CDR2 SVGAGI come from the germline V gene (reference sequence). The CDR3 consists of 15 residues. CDR3 loop: CASSYGLAGDETQYF. CDR3 bases: TGTGCCAGCAGTTACGGACTAGCGGGGGATGAGACCCAGTACTTC.